One and the same sample provided the 16 T cell receptor beta chains below, sequenced in a study of CD8+CD57+ T cells in acquired aplastic anemia. Profiling that covered TCR beta VDJ and CDR3 relied on genomic DNA as its template. MiXCR was run by TCRdb on the reads, yielding one entry per CDR3 protein. The sample holds 260,000 or so distinct CDR3 sequences, about 80% seen once. Sequenced patients had shown CD8+CD57+ cell expansion by flow cytometry. The material sequenced was sorted CD4+, CD8+, or CD8+CD57+ T cells (not recorded which) from PBMCs. The receptors were gathered from a human donor with aplastic anemia.

This clonotype was observed a handful of times. The chain combines TRBV5-5 with TRBJ2-7; 7 nucleotides match TRBD1. CDR1 and CDR2 (germline): SGHKS, YYEKEE (reference sequence). With V trimmed by 1 base and J by 6 bases, 7 bases remained unmatched. The CDR3 spans 14 residues. CDR3 residues: CASSLSQGVSEQYV. In nucleotides, the CDR3 is TGTGCCAGCAGCTTGTCCCAGGGGGTGAGCGAGCAGTACGTC.

The V call is TRBV19, the J call TRBJ1-5; TRBD1 matches at 11 bases. Looked up from germline, CDR1 is LNHDA and CDR2 is SQIVND (reference sequence). The V segment lost 4 bases and the J segment 6 bases; nucleotides outside the gene matches: 11. This CDR3 region has 17 residues. The CDR3 DNA follows: TGTGCCAGTAGTACCCGGGACAGGGGGACTCACCCTCAGCCCCAGCATTTT. It is translated as CASSTRDRGTHPQPQHF.

Only a few counts were recorded for this clonotype. An end of the junction differs from the germline gene, which may be a read error. The CDR3 nucleotides read TGTGCCAGCGGGGGCGCGGGGAACAATAAGTACTACTTT. Its translation is CASGGAGNNKYYF. This chain joins TRBV9 and TRBJ2-3; D is tentatively TRBD1 or TRBD2 (6 bases each). CDR3 length equals 13 residues. Per germline, CDR1 SGDLS and CDR2 YYNGEE.

Details on this clonotype: This CDR3 fails to terminate in the conserved phenylalanine or tryptophan, so it likely reflects a read error. It is unclear where the CDR3 begins or ends on the DNA, so no DNA is shown, and the CDR3 is as TCRdb lists it. The rearrangement links TRBV7-8 to TRBJ2-3; the DNA was not compared with TRBD1, the D call given in the table. The CDR3 numbers 13 amino acids, ends counted. Germline V CDR1 and CDR2: SGHVS, FQNEAQ. This chain's CDR3 is CASSNRGTGTDTQ.

The chain joins TRBV6-5 to TRBJ1-2, with D possibly being TRBD1 (6 bases). Between the trimmed V and J ends, which lost 4 bases and 8 bases, there was a span of 14 bases. Germline CDR1 is MNHEY and CDR2 is SVGAGI. There are 13 residues in the CDR3. CDR3 DNA: TGTGCCAGCAGTTTATTCAGGGGTGGAGGCTACACCTTC. Translating gives CASSLFRGGGYTF.

The chain combines TRBV7-2 with TRBJ2-6; D not resolved. The V gene's germline CDR1 is SGHTA and CDR2 FQGNSA. V was cut by 10 bases and J by 2 bases, with 21 bases left in between. The CDR3 has 17 amino acids. In nucleotides, the CDR3 is TGTGCCATCAGTGAAGGGCAGCCCGGAACTGGGGCCAACGTCCTGACTTTC. Its protein is CAISEGQPGTGANVLTF.

As to this clonotype: A read error is likely, as this CDR3 ends without the conserved phenylalanine or tryptophan. The DNA is omitted, as the CDR3 cannot be located on it reliably, and the CDR3 follows TCRdb's listing. This sequence joins TRBV7-8 and TRBJ2-1; TRBD1 is the table's D call, not checked against the DNA. CDR1 SGHVS and CDR2 FQNEAQ come from the germline V gene. Counting both end residues, the CDR3 totals 13 amino acids. This CDR3 reads CASSFGGGHDPLY.

As regards this clonotype: Germline and junction disagree at one end, which may indicate a read error. The chain carries TRBV7-9 and TRBJ2-5, with D hard to call. The CDR3 is made up of 14 amino acids. Germline values: CDR1 SEHNR, CDR2 FQNEAQ (reference sequence). CDR3 residues: CASSSLRRQGTQYF. The CDR3 DNA is TGTGCCAGCAGCTCCCTGAGACGTCAAGGGACCCAGTACTTC.

In regard to this clonotype: The CDR3 end shows no conserved phenylalanine or tryptophan, and so a read error is likely. It is unclear where the CDR3 begins or ends on the DNA, so no DNA is shown, and the CDR3 is as TCRdb lists it. The chain has TRBV7-8 and TRBJ2-1; the table assigns TRBD2, which was not confirmed against the DNA. The CDR3 is made up of 13 amino acids, end residues included. Germline V gene data show CDR1 as SGHVS and CDR2 as FQNEAQ. CDR3 in amino acids: CASSYGPDETALS.

The V gene is TRBV15, the J gene TRBJ1-1; D possibly corresponds to TRBD1 (5 bases). The CDR3 has 14 residues. V was shortened by 0 bases and J by 11 bases, with 16 bases between the two germline ends. CDR1 is LNHNV, CDR2 YYDKDF, per germline (reference sequence). Here the CDR3 reads CATSRDEERGCAFF. The CDR3 DNA follows: TGTGCCACCAGCAGAGATGAAGAAAGGGGTTGCGCTTTCTTT.

V gene TRBV7-2 combines with J gene TRBJ2-6; D unresolved. This CDR3 spans 16 amino acids. V lost 0 bases to trimming and J lost 7 bases, with 13 bases between them. CDR1 is SGHTA and CDR2 is FQGNSA in the germline V gene. The CDR3 sequence: CASSLAGSYTANVLTF. DNA for the CDR3: TGTGCCAGCAGCTTAGCTGGTAGCTACACAGCCAACGTCCTGACTTTC.

About this clonotype: The junction does not match germline at one end; this may be a read error. The chain couples TRBV7-3 to TRBJ1-1; tentative D call: TRBD1 (5 bases). The CDR3 sequence is 15 residues long. Germline CDR1 SGHTA, CDR2 FQGTGA. In DNA form, the CDR3 reads TGTGCCAGCAGTTTAAGCGGGACTTGGGGCGATAACCAGTTCTTT. Its translation: CASSLSGTWGDNQFF.

About this clonotype: A read error is likely, as this CDR3 ends without the conserved phenylalanine or tryptophan. Because the CDR3's place on the DNA is in doubt, the DNA is left out and the CDR3 is given as listed by TCRdb. V gene TRBV2 combines with J gene TRBJ2-1; the table's D call, TRBD1, was not checked against the DNA. The CDR3 region is 16 residues in length, termini included. The germline CDR1 and CDR2 sequences are SNHLY and FYNNEI. CDR3 region: CASSDGGIHGQFFGLG.

The chain recombines TRBV11-3 with TRBJ1-1; D may be TRBD1 (5 bases). Germline CDR1 and CDR2: SGHNT and YENEEA. The CDR3 consists of 16 residues. Between the trimmed V and J ends, which lost 6 bases and 0 bases, there was a span of 17 bases. CDR3 sequence: CASRVNLTGLNTEAFF. CDR3 bases: TGTGCCAGCAGAGTAAATCTAACAGGCTTGAACACTGAAGCTTTCTTT.

J is TRBJ1-4 and V is TRBV20-1, with 7 bases that match TRBD1. V shed 7 bases and J 8 bases; nucleotides not matched to a gene: 7. The germline V gene has CDR1 DFQATT and CDR2 SNEGSKA (reference sequence). This CDR3 contains 12 residues. The CDR3 bases are TGCAGTGGTACGGACAGGCGAGAAAAACTGTTTTTT. Translation gives CSGTDRREKLFF.

This clonotype was observed a handful of times. This sequence joins TRBV2 and TRBJ2-1, with 8 bases aligning to TRBD2. In germline, CDR1 is SNHLY, CDR2 FYNNEI. The J segment lost 7 bases and the V segment lost 7 bases, leaving 9 bases of the junction unmatched. The CDR3 consists of 14 residues. The CDR3 DNA is TGTGCCAGCACCCCTGGCGGGGGGTTGAATGAGCAGTTCTTC. Translation gives CASTPGGGLNEQFF.